Presented here are 27 T cell receptor beta chains from one specimen sequenced in a study of tumor-infiltrating lymphocytes in primary liver carcinoma. Synthesis of TCR beta cDNA was carried out from 500 ng total RNA with a constant-region primer. Modified slightly, ARM-PCR produced TCR beta libraries over three nested multiplex PCR rounds. Both of the initial two PCR rounds ran for 10 cycles and employed TRBV1-TRBV30 forward primers alongside a C-beta reverse primer. TCRdb used MiXCR to reprocess the multiplex PCR reads, holding one entry per CDR3 protein. The top ten hold 25% to 35% of the sample, which has 24,000 or so distinct CDR3 sequences, roughly four fifths seen once. Total RNA and DNA came together from around 20-30 mg of bulk tissue without cell sorting. Sequenced: liver tumor tissue from sampling region 5. This sample's subset: tumor region T5, tumor centre. The receptors derive from a woman aged 30 to 39 with primary liver carcinoma and hepatitis B virus infection.

This chain uses TRBV6-2 or TRBV6-3 with TRBJ2-2; no reliable D call. The CDR3 is 15 residues long. The V gene's germline CDR1 is MNHEY and CDR2 SVGEGT. Trimming stripped 10 bases from V and 2 bases from J, with 17 bases between. The CDR3 loop reads CATSTTRENTGELFF. The DNA for the CDR3 is TGTGCCACCTCGACGACAAGGGAAAACACCGGGGAGCTGTTTTTT.

This clonotype was found many times. This may be a read error: a much more frequent sequence differs by one nucleotide. The V gene is TRBV7-8, the J gene TRBJ1-5, with 9 nucleotides matching TRBD1. The CDR3 length is 15 residues. Germline-derived CDR1 and CDR2 are SGHVS and FQNEAQ. Trimming took 5 bases from V and 11 from J; bases not matched to a gene: 13. The CDR3 sequence is CASSVLVTGGKSQHF. In DNA, the CDR3 is TGTGCCAGCAGCGTACTTGTAACAGGGGGCAAGTCCCAGCATTTT.

This clonotype came up a few times. No conserved phenylalanine or tryptophan is present at the end of the CDR3, so a read error is the likely explanation. The chain is built from TRBV14 and TRBJ1-1; D is unclear. Per the germline V gene, CDR1 is SGHDN and CDR2 is FVKESK. The CDR3 extends over 14 amino acids. This CDR3 reads CASSPPGMNTEAFI. The DNA of the CDR3 is TGTGCGAGCAGCCCCCCCGGCATGAACACTGAAGCTTTCATT.

Regarding this clonotype: A junction boundary mismatches the germline segment, possibly from a read error. The CDR3 coding sequence is TGTGCCAGCCTCGGGAGGAGCTACGAGCAGTGCTTC. This sequence encodes CASLGRSYEQCF. This sequence joins TRBV6-2 or TRBV6-3 and TRBJ2-7, with 7 bases lining up with TRBD2. The CDR3 is 12 amino acids. Germline CDR1 and CDR2: MNHEY and SVGEGT.

The chain carries TRBV11-2 and TRBJ1-4; D gene ambiguous. V gave up 10 bases and J gave up 10 bases, with 16 bases separating them. The CDR3 sequence is 12 residues long. The germline V gene encodes CDR1 SGHAT and CDR2 FQNNGV. CDR3 in DNA: TGTGCCAACAGTCCCTGGCGGGGAAAACTGTTTTTT. Translated, it gives CANSPWRGKLFF.

This clonotype is deemed large. The chain recombines TRBV30 with TRBJ1-1; D is unresolved. The CDR3 length is 12 residues. The V gene's germline CDR1 is GTSNPN and CDR2 SVGIG (reference sequence). With 1 base removed from V and 4 bases from J, the gap between germline ends came to 7 bases. CDR3 sequence: CAWSGEVTEAFF. The CDR3 DNA follows: TGTGCCTGGAGTGGGGAGGTCACTGAAGCTTTCTTT.

The rearrangement links TRBV5-6 to TRBJ1-5; possibly TRBD1 for D (5 bases). Germline V lookup: CDR1 SGHDT, CDR2 YYEEEE. V gave up 2 bases and J gave up 4 bases, with 10 bases separating them. The CDR3 spans 14 residues. CDR3 nucleotide sequence: TGTGCCAGCAGCTTCCAGGGTCGGAATCAGCCCCAGCATTTT. Translating gives CASSFQGRNQPQHF.

Turning to this clonotype: Relative to the germline gene, one junction end is altered; a read error may explain this. The chain uses TRBV5-4 and TRBJ2-3; D perhaps matches TRBD1 (5 bases). CDR3 size: 17 residues. Germline V gives CDR1 SGHNT, CDR2 YYREEE (reference sequence). CDR3: CDRSVDGHPPPTETQYF. DNA of the CDR3: TGTGACAGGAGCGTAGACGGACACCCTCCACCCACAGAAACGCAGTATTTT.

This chain uses TRBV4-3 with TRBJ2-7, with 7 nucleotides matching TRBD2. The CDR3 totals 18 residues. Looked up from germline, CDR1 is LGHNA and CDR2 is YSLEER. J was trimmed by 3 bases and V by 3 bases; bases with no gene match: 17. CDR3 amino acids: CASSHAVTGGHIDYEQYF. The CDR3 coding sequence is TGCGCCAGCAGCCACGCTGTGACGGGGGGTCACATTGACTACGAGCAGTACTTC.

The chain couples TRBV2 to TRBJ2-2, with 13 nucleotides matching TRBD2. Germline lookup yields CDR1 SNHLY and CDR2 FYNNEI. The ends lost 6 bases at V and 6 bases at J; junction bases unmatched: 7. The CDR3 consists of 16 residues. The CDR3 here is CASRKGLAGNAGELFF. CDR3 DNA: TGTGCCAGCAGGAAGGGACTAGCGGGAAATGCCGGGGAGCTGTTTTTT.

The chain has TRBV6-6 and TRBJ1-5, with D perhaps TRBD1 (6 bases). With 8 bases removed from V and 7 bases from J, the gap between germline ends came to 18 bases. The CDR3 runs to 14 residues. In germline, CDR1 is MNHNY, CDR2 SVGAGI (reference sequence). The CDR3 region has the DNA TGTGCCAGCCGAGCAGGGGTAGGGGGACAGCCCCAGCATTTT. Translated: CASRAGVGGQPQHF.

As to this clonotype: Mismatch with germline at one junction end may stem from a read error. This chain connects TRBV7-8 to TRBJ1-5; D gene ambiguous. The CDR3 totals 15 residues. In germline, CDR1 is SGHVS, CDR2 FQNEAQ. The CDR3 nucleotides are TGTGCCAGCAGTTTAGCGCCGATCAGCAATCAGCCACAGCATTTT. This translates into CASSLAPISNQPQHF.

The chain employs TRBV28 and TRBJ1-3; tentatively, D is TRBD1 (5 bases). CDR1 is MDHEN, CDR2 SYDVKM, per germline. This CDR3 contains 13 residues. The CDR3 is CASGVRAGNTIYF. The CDR3 DNA is TGTGCTAGCGGAGTCAGGGCTGGAAACACCATATATTTT.

The chain couples TRBV6-5 to TRBJ2-5, with 8 bases identical to TRBD1. The CDR3 length is 13 residues. Germline V lookup: CDR1 MNHEY, CDR2 SVGAGI. V lost 9 bases, J lost 7 bases, and 10 bases stayed unmatched. CDR3 bases: TGTGCCAGTAGTACCGACAGGGGACCGACCCAGTACTTC. Encoded protein: CASSTDRGPTQYF.

This clonotype was seen only once. Because the CDR3 is missing its conserved closing phenylalanine or tryptophan, this is likely a read error. The rearrangement joins TRBV11-1 to TRBJ2-1; 11 nucleotides align to TRBD2. Germline V lookup: CDR1 SGHAT, CDR2 FQDESV (reference sequence). The CDR3 length is 15 residues. Trimming at V came to 11 bases and at J to 4 bases, leaving 10 bases not matched to a gene. CDR3 nucleotide sequence: TGTGCCGGCGGGACCGGGACTAGCGGTTACAATGAGCAGTTCTCC. As protein: CAGGTGTSGYNEQFS.

A note on this clonotype: This CDR3 is missing its conserved last phenylalanine or tryptophan, likely due to a read error. J is TRBJ2-3 and V is TRBV29-1; 8 bases line up with TRBD2. Germline loops: CDR1 SQVTM, CDR2 ANQGSEA. This CDR3 has 15 residues. Here the CDR3 reads CSVISGRWASDRQYL. CDR3 sequence (DNA): TGCAGCGTTATCAGCGGGAGATGGGCCTCAGATAGGCAGTATTTG.

To note about this clonotype: Since no conserved phenylalanine or tryptophan closes the CDR3, a read error is the likely cause. The genes are TRBV11-2 and TRBJ2-1; 9 positions agree with TRBD1. The CDR3 sequence is 21 residues long. The V segment lost 0 bases and the J segment 7 bases; nucleotides outside the gene matches: 22. Germline loops: CDR1 SGHAT, CDR2 FQNNGV. The CDR3 DNA follows: TGTGCCAGCAGCTTAGAACAGGGGGCGAGGCGTGAGAGGGGGCACTATAATGAGCAGTTCTTA. Translated: CASSLEQGARRERGHYNEQFL.

The chain's CDR3 is CASGEGNGNEQFF. DNA of the CDR3: TGTGCCAGCGGAGAGGGGAACGGCAATGAGCAGTTCTTC. The chain joins TRBV13 to TRBJ2-1; D possibly matches TRBD1 or TRBD2 (5 bases each). The CDR3 is made up of 13 amino acids. Germline V lookup: CDR1 PRHDT, CDR2 FYEKMQ (reference sequence). V lost 8 bases to trimming and J lost 6 bases, with 14 bases between them.

Remarks on this clonotype: A much larger clonotype is one base distant, so this may be a read error. The chain carries TRBV7-3 and TRBJ2-7, with TRBD1 matching 8 bases. V shed 5 bases and J 9 bases; nucleotides not matched to a gene: 9. Germline V gene sequence: CDR1 SGHTA, CDR2 FQGTGA. CDR3 length equals 13 residues. CDR3 in amino acids: CASSINSQGGQYF. The CDR3, as DNA: TGTGCCAGCAGCATCAATTCACAGGGGGGGCAGTACTTC.

About this clonotype itself: The junction differs from germline at one of its ends, possibly a read error. This chain links TRBV28 with TRBJ1-4; possibly TRBD1 for D (5 bases). Germline CDR1 is MDHEN and CDR2 is SYDVKM. The CDR3 consists of 15 residues. CDR3 nucleotides: TGTGCCAGCAGTTTACTAGCAGGGTGGAATGAAAAACTGTCTTTT. This translates into CASSLLAGWNEKLSF.

This clonotype was detected once. Germline and junction disagree at one end, which may indicate a read error. This chain links TRBV10-2 with TRBJ1-1; no definite D call. Germline V lookup: CDR1 WSHSY, CDR2 SAAADI. The CDR3 contains 14 residues. The CDR3 region has the DNA TGCGTCAGCGGTGAGTCGAAGGTGGGCACTGAAGCTTTATTT. Its translation: CVSGESKVGTEALF.

In the case of this clonotype: At one of its ends the junction is not consistent with the germline gene, which may arise from a read error. The V and J genes are TRBV4-2 and TRBJ2-7; TRBD1 aligns across 8 bases. Germline-derived CDR1 and CDR2 are LGHNA and YNFKEQ. This CDR3 has 15 amino acids. CDR3 nucleotides: TGTGTCAGCAGCCTGGTCTGGACAGGGAATTACGAGCAGTACTTC. Residues: CVSSLVWTGNYEQYF.

Regarding this clonotype: A junction boundary mismatches the germline segment, possibly from a read error. The rearrangement links TRBV25-1 to TRBJ2-3; TRBD2 matches at 7 bases. Germline loops: CDR1 MGHDK, CDR2 SYGVNS. The CDR3 length is 20 residues. The DNA of the CDR3 is TGTGCCGGCAGTGAATTGGGGGAGGGAGAGACGGGATCTAGATCAGATACGCAGTATTTT. Translating gives CAGSELGEGETGSRSDTQYF.

In its sample, this clonotype was seen a few times. Relative to the germline gene, one junction end is altered; a read error may explain this. The CDR3 spells CAGSSYPGPYVYEQYF. CDR3 sequence (DNA): TGTGCTGGCAGCTCATATCCGGGTCCCTACGTCTACGAACAGTACTTC. The V and J genes are TRBV11-2 and TRBJ2-7; D is uncertain. Germline-derived CDR1 and CDR2 are SGHAT and FQNNGV. The CDR3 covers 16 residues.

Notes on this clonotype: A junction end diverges from the germline sequence, so it may reflect a read error. The CDR3 region has the DNA TGTGCCAACAGCGTAGACGGACACCCCCCACCCATAGATACGCAGTATTTT. This encodes CANSVDGHPPPIDTQYF. This chain connects TRBV5-4 to TRBJ2-3, with D perhaps TRBD1 (5 bases). CDR3 length: 17 residues. CDR1 is SGHNT, CDR2 YYREEE, per germline (reference sequence).

On this clonotype: Because it lacks the conserved phenylalanine or tryptophan at the end, this CDR3 is likely a read error. The chain couples TRBV10-3 to TRBJ1-3, with no clear D. The CDR3 consists of 14 residues. Per the germline V gene, CDR1 is ENHRY and CDR2 is SYGVKD. The V end lost 11 bases, the J end lost 1 base, and 15 bases lay between the germline ends. The chain's CDR3 is CAASESVSGNTIYL. CDR3 bases: TGTGCCGCCAGTGAGTCAGTTTCTGGAAACACCATATATTTA.

This clonotype was observed a single time. This chain joins TRBV6-5 and TRBJ2-5; tentatively, D is TRBD1 or TRBD2 (5 bases each). CDR3 length equals 13 residues. Germline CDR1 and CDR2: MNHEY and SVGAGI. CDR3 residues: CGSSTDTGLTQYF. The CDR3 DNA follows: TGTGGTAGCAGTACCGACACGGGGCTGACCCAGTACTTC.